This TCR beta chain was sequenced in a study of a mutant IDH1 vaccine in newly diagnosed glioma. In the study overall: Either 4-6 weeks after radiotherapy alone or alongside temozolomide, vaccination was begun. Patients' prior therapy spanned radiotherapy, temozolomide, or both; most underwent both. The treated population exhibited a male proportion of approximately 62%, a female proportion of about 38%, and a mean age of approximately 41 years.

Produced via immunoSEQ multiplex PCR; TCRdb's table is partial and in-frame only. The data contain approximately 82,000 clones, approximately 85% of them singletons. CDR1 GTSNPN and CDR2 SVGIG come from the germline V gene (reference sequence). Trimming cost V 5 bases and J 8 bases, with 15 bases left between them. This CDR3 contains 12 residues. Time point denoted: week 23, last vaccination. With topical imiquimod, each dose of the vaccine consisted of 300 ug of mutant IDH1 20-mer peptide. Study conclusions and caveats: Pseudoprogression appears to have had no connection to changes in top peripheral T cell clonotypes.

This clone was detected a few times. Its antigen is not known. This chain connects TRBV30 to TRBJ1-2; D call uncertain. The receptor comes from a man aged 25-45 years with glioma. Some clones in this sample may be carry-over from other donors' samples. Sequencing used PBMCs, obtained from a glioma patient whose treatment included an IDH1 peptide vaccine. CDR3 in DNA: TGTGCCTGGGCTAGACAAATGGGCGGCTACACCTTC. As protein: CAWARQMGGYTF.